This T cell receptor beta chain was obtained from a study of control samples from healthy donors and cancer patients. Trimming removed 6 bases from V and 11 bases from J, with 15 bases in between. CDR1 and CDR2 (germline): SGHAT, FQNNGV. The CDR3 sequence is 12 residues long. Sequenced by immunoSEQ multiplex PCR; TCRdb stores in-frame clones only, minus some. The data contain over 120,000 clones, around 94% of them singletons. The sequencing input was PBMCs. This chain joins TRBV11-2 and TRBJ2-3; possibly TRBD1 for D (5 bases). The receptor was derived from a man in his sixties with colorectal cancer. CDR3 coding DNA: TGTGCCAGCAGATCGTACAGGTTCAGGCAGTATTTT. This sequence encodes CASRSYRFRQYF.